The 18 T cell receptor beta chains below come from one sample, sequenced in a study of blood T cell repertoires in COVID-19. Sequencing was performed with immunoSEQ multiplex PCR; in TCRdb, only in-frame clones are kept and a portion is missing. Of more than 50,000 clones detected, just under 80% appear once; the ten largest clones hold over 7.5%. The material sequenced was peripheral blood. These receptors were taken from a human donor in a cohort sampled during active COVID-19.

This clone was picked up a small number of times. The gene calls are TRBV9 and TRBJ2-7; 10 bases align to TRBD1. The CDR3 is 12 amino acids. The germline CDR1 and CDR2 sequences are SGDLS and YYNGEE. The junction had 1 base not matched to a gene; V was cut back by 5 bases and J by 5 bases. CDR3 in amino acids: CASRGTGDEQYF. The CDR3, as DNA: TGTGCCAGCAGAGGGACAGGGGACGAGCAGTACTTC.

The V call is TRBV10-3, the J call TRBJ1-2; 10 bases fit TRBD1. The junction had 5 bases not matched to a gene; V was cut back by 10 bases and J by 3 bases. This CDR3 comprises 13 residues. The V gene's germline CDR1 is ENHRY and CDR2 SYGVKD. The CDR3 region has the DNA TGTGCCACCAGGGGGACAGGGGACTATGGCTACACCTTC. It encodes CATRGTGDYGYTF.

This clone occurred once. The chain combines TRBV30 with TRBJ2-7; D possibly corresponds to TRBD1 (5 bases). This CDR3 region has 13 residues. Germline V gene lookup returns CDR1 GTSNPN and CDR2 SVGIG (reference sequence). Trimming left V 6 bases short and J 2 bases short, with 14 bases between. The CDR3 sequence: CACRLGQAYEQYF. CDR3 in DNA: TGTGCCTGTCGCCTGGGGCAGGCCTACGAGCAGTACTTC.

The chain links TRBV4-1 to TRBJ1-5; D unresolved. Trimming stripped 0 bases from V and 2 bases from J, with 8 bases between. Germline lookup yields CDR1 MGHRA and CDR2 YSYEKL. The CDR3 runs to 15 residues. The CDR3 reads CASSQEQQGNQPQHF. CDR3 coding DNA: TGCGCCAGCAGCCAAGAGCAGCAGGGCAATCAGCCCCAGCATTTT.

The table lists this clone with a count of one. V and J are TRBV28 and TRBJ1-2; D remains unclear. This CDR3 comprises 15 residues. The germline CDR1 and CDR2 sequences are MDHEN and SYDVKM. Between the trimmed V and J ends, which lost 6 bases and 11 bases, there was a span of 25 bases. CDR3 loop: CASRASGLTTMGYTF. CDR3 coding DNA: TGTGCCAGCAGAGCCTCTGGACTGACTACTATGGGGTACACCTTC.

The chain has TRBV5-4 and TRBJ1-5; tentative D call: TRBD1 (5 bases). Trimming took off 1 base at V and 1 base at J, with 12 bases between the two ends. Per the germline V gene, CDR1 is SGHNT and CDR2 is YYREEE (reference sequence). The CDR3 sequence is 16 residues long. CDR3 DNA: TGTGCCAGCAGCTTGAATCGGGGGGTCAGCAATCAGCCCCAGCATTTT. Amino acids: CASSLNRGVSNQPQHF.

The V and J genes are TRBV28 and TRBJ1-4; D might be TRBD1 (5 bases). This CDR3 has 16 amino acids. Trimming stripped 0 bases from V and 0 bases from J, with 8 bases between. Germline values: CDR1 MDHEN, CDR2 SYDVKM. This CDR3 is CASSLWTDATNEKLFF. Written as DNA, the CDR3 is TGTGCCAGCAGTTTATGGACAGATGCAACTAATGAAAAACTGTTTTTT.

The V and J genes are TRBV5-4 and TRBJ2-7; maybe TRBD1 (6 bases). Germline V lookup: CDR1 SGHNT, CDR2 YYREEE (reference sequence). V lost 1 base, J lost 3 bases, and 11 bases lay in between. This CDR3 spans 14 amino acids. The CDR3 region is CASSLRGISYEQYF. The DNA for the CDR3 is TGTGCCAGCAGCTTGAGGGGGATCAGCTACGAGCAGTACTTC.

The chain joins TRBV25-1 to TRBJ2-1; TRBD2 agrees at 9 bases. Germline V CDR1 and CDR2: MGHDK, SYGVNS. V was clipped by 1 base and J by 3 bases; unmatched bases: 1. The CDR3 spans 15 residues. CDR3: CASSEWTSDYNEQFF. CDR3 nucleotides: TGTGCCAGCAGTGAATGGACTAGCGACTACAATGAGCAGTTCTTC.

This chain connects TRBV6-6 to TRBJ1-6, with D possibly TRBD1 on 6 matching bases. With 6 bases removed from V and 1 base from J, the gap between germline ends came to 13 bases. The CDR3 covers 16 residues. Germline V gives CDR1 MNHNY, CDR2 SVGAGI (reference sequence). The CDR3 is CASRQGQGSYNSPLHF. DNA of the CDR3: TGTGCCAGCAGACAGGGTCAAGGGTCCTATAATTCACCCCTCCACTTT.

The rearrangement links TRBV6-2 or TRBV6-3 to TRBJ1-5, with 11 bases identical to TRBD1. Germline V gene lookup returns CDR1 MNHEY and CDR2 SVGEGT. Trimming took 2 bases from V and 4 from J; bases not matched to a gene: 4. This CDR3 comprises 16 residues. This chain's CDR3 is CASSYPGTGGNQPQHF. The CDR3 DNA reads as TGTGCCAGCAGTTACCCCGGGACAGGGGGGAATCAGCCCCAGCATTTT.

This clone was seen just once. The chain links TRBV6-5 to TRBJ1-6; TRBD1 is a possible D gene (5 bases). Per germline, CDR1 MNHEY and CDR2 SVGAGI. This CDR3 has 15 amino acids. The germline V and J ends were trimmed by 8 bases and 0 bases, with 11 bases remaining between them. CDR3 sequence reads: CASRGSVSYNSPLHF. CDR3 bases: TGTGCCAGCCGGGGGTCCGTCTCCTATAATTCACCCCTCCACTTT.

V and J are TRBV7-9 and TRBJ1-4; the D gene is possibly TRBD1 (5 bases). CDR3 length: 14 residues. The ends were cut back, 5 bases at V and 7 bases at J, with 14 bases in the middle. The germline CDR1 and CDR2 sequences are SEHNR and FQNEAQ (reference sequence). CDR3 residues: CASSPREGVEKLFF. As DNA, the CDR3 is TGTGCCAGCAGCCCCAGGGAGGGTGTTGAAAAACTGTTTTTT.

The chain recombines TRBV4-2 with TRBJ1-1; possibly TRBD1 for D (6 bases). The V and J ends lost 4 bases and 3 bases respectively, with 15 bases between them. The CDR3 length is 15 residues. Germline lookup yields CDR1 LGHNA and CDR2 YNFKEQ. In DNA form, the CDR3 reads TGTGCCAGCAGCCGGAAAGAGGGACACTACACTGAAGCTTTCTTT. It codes for CASSRKEGHYTEAFF.

The chain links TRBV2 to TRBJ2-4; TRBD1 is a possible D gene (6 bases). The CDR3 runs 14 residues. Per the germline V gene, CDR1 is SNHLY and CDR2 is FYNNEI. V gave up 6 bases and J gave up 8 bases, with 17 bases separating them. As DNA, the CDR3 is TGTGCCAGCAGCCTTTCAGGGGCCCAAGACATTCAGTACTTC. This translates into CASSLSGAQDIQYF.

Here the CDR3 DNA reads TGTGCCAGCAGGCCCCCCGGGACTAGCGGGAGCATGGTGTACTTC. Translation: CASRPPGTSGSMVYF. The rearrangement links TRBV6-5 to TRBJ2-7; 14 bases agree with TRBD2. This CDR3 spans 15 amino acids. With 6 bases clipped from V and 12 bases from J, the junction kept 13 bases outside the gene matches. Germline V lookup: CDR1 MNHEY, CDR2 SVGAGI.

This clone occurred a few times. This rearrangement joins TRBV6-2 or TRBV6-3 to TRBJ2-7; 8 nucleotides match TRBD2. Germline V gene sequence: CDR1 MNHEY, CDR2 SVGEGT. The CDR3 extends over 15 amino acids. The junction had 6 bases not matched to a gene; V was cut back by 3 bases and J by 2 bases. This chain's CDR3 is CASSYWAGGPYEQYF. DNA for the CDR3: TGTGCCAGCAGTTATTGGGCGGGAGGCCCCTACGAGCAGTACTTC.

The sample holds a few counts of this clone. The chain recombines TRBV6-2 or TRBV6-3 with TRBJ2-7; D is possibly TRBD1 (6 bases). From germline, CDR1 is MNHEY and CDR2 SVGEGT. This CDR3 contains 14 residues. Between the trimmed V and J ends, which lost 5 bases and 2 bases, there was a span of 13 bases. CDR3 in amino acids: CASSTRRGTYEQYF. The CDR3 region has the DNA TGTGCCAGCAGTACCCGCAGGGGAACCTACGAGCAGTACTTC.